One sample yielded the 13 T cell receptor beta chains listed below, sequenced in a study of CD8 T cells in ankylosing spondylitis. What these receptors recognize is not known. MiXCR was run by TCRdb on the 5' RACE reads, yielding one entry per CDR3 protein. The sample holds around 140,000 distinct CDR3 sequences, 17% seen once. General study points: Ankylosing spondylitis blood appeared to carry a characteristic TCR beta motif of roughly 8 highly homologous variants.

The sample comprised blood, either unsorted or a sorted T cell fraction (not recorded which). Every receptor here comes from a male donor with ankylosing spondylitis.

There are many counts of this clonotype. J is TRBJ2-7 and V is TRBV5-1; D remains ambiguous. Trimming left V 3 bases short and J 3 bases short, with 10 bases between. Per the germline V gene, CDR1 is SGHRS and CDR2 is YFSETQ. There are 13 residues in the CDR3. CDR3: CASSSRVNYEQYF. CDR3 nucleotide sequence: TGCGCCAGCAGCTCAAGGGTTAACTACGAGCAGTACTTC.

This clonotype has a handful of counts. The J gene is TRBJ2-1, the V gene TRBV28, with D uncertain. Germline V gene data show CDR1 as MDHEN and CDR2 as SYDVKM. The CDR3 runs to 14 residues. Between the trimmed V and J ends, which lost 10 bases and 7 bases, there was a span of 20 bases. The CDR3 DNA reads TGTGCCAACTTAGGGATTATAAAGTTAAATGAGCAGTTCTTC. Amino acid sequence: CANLGIIKLNEQFF.

This clonotype was observed many times. The rearrangement joins TRBV12-3 or TRBV12-4 to TRBJ1-1; no reliable D call. Trimming pared 3 bases from V and 2 bases from J, leaving 10 bases between. The CDR3 covers 14 residues. The CDR3 reads CASSLLTINTEAFF. CDR3 DNA sequence: TGTGCCAGCAGTTTGCTAACTATCAACACTGAAGCTTTCTTT.

This clonotype was observed a few times. V usage is TRBV3-1 and J usage is TRBJ2-7; TRBD2 is a possible D gene (5 bases). Per the germline V gene, CDR1 is LGHDT and CDR2 is YNNKEL (reference sequence). This CDR3 comprises 15 residues. Trimming took 0 bases from V and 4 from J, leaving 13 bases between them. This CDR3 is CASSQERGSGYEQYF. The CDR3 DNA follows: TGTGCCAGCAGCCAAGAACGGGGTTCCGGTTACGAGCAGTACTTC.

This clonotype occurred a few times. V usage is TRBV24-1 and J usage is TRBJ2-3; 8 nucleotides align to TRBD1. The CDR3 covers 18 residues. Germline V gene sequence: CDR1 KGHDR, CDR2 SFDVKD. V lost 0 bases to trimming and J lost 6 bases; unmatched junction nucleotides: 13. For the CDR3, the DNA is TGTGCCACCAGTGATTTGACGGACAGGGACTTTCGTGGCGATACGCAGTATTTT. Translating gives CATSDLTDRDFRGDTQYF.

The count of this clonotype is one. This sequence joins TRBV27 and TRBJ1-2; 7 nucleotides line up with TRBD1. The CDR3 has 13 amino acids. Germline-derived CDR1 and CDR2 are MNHEY and SMNVEV (reference sequence). V was pared by 4 bases and J by 6 bases, with 5 bases of the junction left unmatched. The CDR3, as DNA: TGTGCCAGCAGTTCAGGGGGGTTTGATGGCTACACCTTC. Encoded protein: CASSSGGFDGYTF.

The V gene is TRBV20-1, the J gene TRBJ2-7, with 9 nucleotides matching TRBD2. Germline-derived CDR1 and CDR2 are DFQATT and SNEGSKA (reference sequence). V gave up 0 bases and J gave up 4 bases; unmatched junction bases: 7. The CDR3 covers 15 residues. In DNA, the CDR3 is TGCAGTGCTAGAGACCCGACTAGCGGATCTTACGAGCAGTACTTC. Its translation: CSARDPTSGSYEQYF.

V is TRBV7-8 and J is TRBJ1-1, with D uncertain. Germline assignment: CDR1 SGHVS and CDR2 FQNEAQ. V was clipped by 1 base and J by 1 base, with 7 bases between them. CDR3 length equals 14 residues. The CDR3 DNA reads TGTGCCAGCAGCTTAGTCGGTGCGAACACTGAAGCTTTCTTT. The encoded protein is CASSLVGANTEAFF.

This clonotype was counted a few times. This sequence joins TRBV5-5 and TRBJ2-2; TRBD2 matches 7 bases. With V trimmed by 3 bases and J by 2 bases, 7 bases remained unmatched. The CDR3 sequence is 16 residues long. Germline CDR1 and CDR2: SGHKS and YYEKEE (reference sequence). In DNA, the CDR3 is TGTGCCAGCAGCTCAAAAATAGCGGGTAACACCGGGGAGCTGTTTTTT. Its protein is CASSSKIAGNTGELFF.

This clonotype was seen more than once but under ten times. The V gene is TRBV27, the J gene TRBJ1-5; 7 bases match TRBD1. The CDR3 covers 15 residues. Looked up from germline, CDR1 is MNHEY and CDR2 is SMNVEV (reference sequence). V shed 6 bases and J 6 bases; nucleotides not matched to a gene: 11. CDR3 protein: CASRQGVLSSQPQHF. The CDR3 region has the DNA TGTGCCAGCAGGCAGGGGGTCCTATCTAGTCAGCCCCAGCATTTT.

This clonotype came up many times. This chain joins TRBV6-1 and TRBJ1-2, with 8 positions matching TRBD1. The CDR3 runs to 14 residues. Germline assignment: CDR1 MNHNS and CDR2 SASEGT. The V and J ends lost 10 bases and 6 bases, in that order; junction bases with no gene match: 13. CDR3 sequence (DNA): TGTGCCACATCAGGACAGGGCGGAGGGGATGGCTACACCTTC. This codes for CATSGQGGGDGYTF.

A few counts support this clonotype. This chain connects TRBV15 to TRBJ1-5; no firm D call. The germline gives CDR1 LNHNV, CDR2 YYDKDF (reference sequence). Trimming pared 3 bases from V and 4 bases from J, leaving 7 bases between. The CDR3 spans 13 residues. CDR3 coding DNA: TGTGCCACCAGCAGTTCCTGGAATCAGCCCCAGCATTTT. Its protein is CATSSSWNQPQHF.

The genes are TRBV28 and TRBJ2-7; D gene unclear. The CDR3 runs 14 residues. With 3 bases removed from V and 7 bases from J, the gap between germline ends came to 16 bases. From germline, CDR1 is MDHEN and CDR2 SYDVKM. The chain's CDR3 is CASSLRTWMVEQYF. The CDR3 region has the DNA TGTGCCAGCAGTTTGAGGACCTGGATGGTGGAGCAGTACTTC.